These 27 T cell receptor beta chains were sequenced from one sample in a study of regulatory T cells in long-lasting Graves disease. Documented time point: newly diagnosed GD, antithyroid drugs for less than 3 months. PBMC RNA was the source of the TCR library. Combining iRepertoire HTBI primers with Arm-PCR of CDR3 regions, the authors built TCR beta libraries. TCRdb re-analysed the multiplex PCR reads in MiXCR, keeping a single row per CDR3 protein. This table holds around 450,000 distinct CDR3 sequences, 15% to 20% found once. This sample also appeared in a second study, on T cells in Graves' hyperthyroidism and ophthalmopathy.

The source was peripheral blood mononuclear cells (PBMCs), collected at new diagnosis, from a patient treated with antithyroid drugs. These receptors came from a man between 35 and 55 years old with Graves disease.

This clonotype has a count of ten or more. The CDR3 nucleotides read TGTGCCAGTGGGGTGAGCGGGAGGCGAGAGCAGTTCTTC. Amino acids: CASGVSGRREQFF. This chain connects TRBV19 to TRBJ2-1; 9 bases line up with TRBD2. The CDR3 extends over 13 amino acids. Germline CDR1 reads LNHDA; CDR2 reads SQIVND (reference sequence). V lost 8 bases to trimming and J lost 10 bases; unmatched junction nucleotides: 9.

V usage is TRBV4-1 and J usage is TRBJ2-7; 8 positions agree with TRBD2. CDR3 length: 14 residues. Germline V CDR1 and CDR2: MGHRA, YSYEKL. V shed 4 bases, J shed 4 bases, and the junction held 6 bases outside the gene matches. CDR3 nucleotides: TGCGCCAGCAGCCCCCGGGCTAGCGGGTACGAGCAGTACTTC. Encoded protein: CASSPRASGYEQYF.

This clonotype was counted between two and nine times. An end of the junction differs from the germline gene, which may be a read error. The chain combines TRBV11-1 with TRBJ2-5; a weak D match, TRBD1 (6 bases). The CDR3 is 16 amino acids. Per germline, CDR1 SGHAT and CDR2 FQDESV (reference sequence). The DNA for the CDR3 is TGTGCCAGCAACCAATTCGGGGCAGGGACACAAGAGGCCCAGTACTTC. Translating gives CASNQFGAGTQEAQYF.

This clonotype was seen many times. V is TRBV20-1 and J is TRBJ2-1; D call uncertain. Trimming cost V 4 bases and J 0 bases, with 7 bases left between them. The CDR3 is made up of 13 amino acids. Germline CDR1 reads DFQATT; CDR2 reads SNEGSKA (reference sequence). In DNA form, the CDR3 reads TGCAGTGCTAAAGGTAGCTCCTACAATGAGCAGTTCTTC. Translation gives CSAKGSSYNEQFF.

This clonotype was detected a few times. One end of the junction is discordant with germline, which a read error may explain. The chain joins TRBV5-1 to TRBJ2-5; D is unclear. CDR1 is SGHRS, CDR2 YFSETQ, per germline. This CDR3 is 14 amino acids long. DNA for the CDR3: TGTGCCAGCAGCTTCTTATCCGAGTTGGAGACCCAGTACTTC. Amino acids: CASSFLSELETQYF.

Of note for this clonotype: This may stem from a read error, because a much larger clone lies one nucleotide away. The J gene is TRBJ2-1, the V gene TRBV6-2 or TRBV6-3, with TRBD1 as a possible D gene (5 bases). The CDR3 runs 12 residues. The V end was cut by 5 bases, the J end by 8 bases, with 10 bases between. Germline V lookup: CDR1 MNHEY, CDR2 SVGEGT. CDR3 DNA sequence: TGTGCCAGCAGTGATGGCAGGGATGAGCAGTTCTTC. It yields the protein CASSDGRDEQFF.

The table lists this clonotype with many counts. V gene TRBV11-2 combines with J gene TRBJ2-5, with no clear D. This CDR3 is 16 amino acids long. V was trimmed by 0 bases and J by 4 bases, leaving 15 bases between them. Germline loops: CDR1 SGHAT, CDR2 FQNNGV. The CDR3 DNA is TGTGCCAGCAGCTTAGACCCCACCCCGAGGCGAGAGACCCAGTACTTC. The encoded protein is CASSLDPTPRRETQYF.

On this clonotype itself: This clone may be a read error of a much larger clone one base away. The chain uses TRBV6-1 and TRBJ2-7; D tentatively reads TRBD1 or TRBD2 (5 bases each). Germline CDR1 reads MNHNS; CDR2 reads SASEGT. With 4 bases removed from V and 5 bases from J, the gap between germline ends came to 15 bases. The CDR3 has 14 residues. The CDR3 DNA reads TGTGCCAGCAGTGCCGGGACCTTTAATCACGAGCAGTACTTC. It encodes CASSAGTFNHEQYF.

V gene TRBV20-1 combines with J gene TRBJ2-1, with D possibly being TRBD2 (7 bases). The ends were cut back, 5 bases at V and 9 bases at J, with 17 bases in the middle. This CDR3 is built from 13 residues. CDR1 and CDR2 (germline): DFQATT, SNEGSKA (reference sequence). The CDR3 bases are TGCAGTGCTCCGAGGGGGGGGCATGGTGAGCAGTTCTTC. This gives the protein CSAPRGGHGEQFF.

The V and J genes are TRBV12-3 or TRBV12-4 and TRBJ2-7, with 15 bases identical to TRBD2. The length of the CDR3 is 15 residues. V lost 6 bases and J lost 6; bases outside the gene matches: 6. The CDR3 bases are TGTGCCAGCAGCGGACTAGCGGGGGGGGGAGGCGAGCAGTACTTC. Translating it yields CASSGLAGGGGEQYF.

At least ten counts were recorded for this clonotype. The chain employs TRBV29-1 and TRBJ1-1, with no clear D. V shed 3 bases and J shed 3 bases, with 8 bases lying between them. CDR3 length: 12 amino acids. CDR1 is SQVTM, CDR2 ANQGSEA, per germline. DNA for the CDR3: TGCAGCGTTGACTGGTCCGACACTGAAGCTTTCTTT. This gives the protein CSVDWSDTEAFF.

There are many counts of this clonotype. CDR3 protein: CASSLETTSGITQYF. Here the CDR3 DNA reads TGTGCCAGCAGTTTAGAGACGACTAGCGGGATTACGCAGTATTTT. The chain joins TRBV28 to TRBJ2-3; 11 positions agree with TRBD2. Unmatched junction bases numbered 6, after V lost 2 bases and J lost 8 bases. This CDR3 has 15 amino acids. CDR1 and CDR2 from the germline V gene are MDHEN and SYDVKM.

This clonotype was counted ten times or more. Here the CDR3 reads CASSPDRVQPQHF. For the CDR3, the DNA is TGTGCCAGCAGCCCCGACAGGGTTCAGCCCCAGCATTTT. This chain uses TRBV3-1 with TRBJ1-5, with 7 bases matching TRBD1. Germline V gene lookup returns CDR1 LGHDT and CDR2 YNNKEL (reference sequence). Trimming cost V 4 bases and J 6 bases; bases outside gene matches: 3. The CDR3 length is 13 residues.

This clonotype was seen ten or more times. The chain couples TRBV12-3 or TRBV12-4 to TRBJ2-7; D is perhaps TRBD2 (6 bases). This CDR3 comprises 15 residues. Trimming took 1 base from V and 4 from J, leaving 14 bases between them. The CDR3 here is CASSLGPGGIYEQYF. Here the CDR3 DNA reads TGTGCCAGCAGTTTAGGACCCGGCGGGATATACGAGCAGTACTTC.

The chain employs TRBV9 and TRBJ2-1; 8 bases line up with TRBD2. The junction had 5 bases not matched to a gene; V was cut back by 1 base and J by 2 bases. The CDR3 runs to 16 residues. CDR1 is SGDLS and CDR2 is YYNGEE in the germline V gene. The CDR3 DNA reads as TGTGCCAGCAGCGTATCGGGACTAGGGGCCTACAATGAGCAGTTCTTC. Its protein product is CASSVSGLGAYNEQFF.

At least ten counts were recorded for this clonotype. The chain uses TRBV20-1 and TRBJ2-1, with D possibly TRBD2 on 6 matching bases. Trimming removed 1 base from V and 8 bases from J, with 6 bases in between. The CDR3 has 11 amino acids. CDR1 and CDR2 from the germline V gene are DFQATT and SNEGSKA (reference sequence). As DNA, the CDR3 is TGCAGTGCTAGAGGGGGGGATGAGCAGTTCTTC. Amino acid sequence: CSARGGDEQFF.

This clonotype has at least ten counts. This rearrangement joins TRBV2 to TRBJ1-6, with D perhaps matching TRBD1 (5 bases). This CDR3 has 13 amino acids. V gave up 6 bases and J gave up 10 bases, with 13 bases separating them. Germline V lookup: CDR1 SNHLY, CDR2 FYNNEI. CDR3 in amino acids: CASRDMGWSPLHF. Written as DNA, the CDR3 is TGTGCCAGCAGGGACATGGGTTGGTCACCCCTCCACTTT.

In this sample, this clonotype turned up many times. The rearrangement uses TRBV7-3 and TRBJ2-3, with TRBD1 matching over 7 bases. CDR3 length: 14 residues. Germline V lookup: CDR1 SGHTA, CDR2 FQGTGA. V was pared by 5 bases and J by 6 bases, with 8 bases of the junction left unmatched. The CDR3 nucleotides read TGTGCCAGCAGCCTCACAGGGGACGAGGATACGCAGTATTTT. It is translated as CASSLTGDEDTQYF. The full variable domain, completed using reference TRBV7-3 and TRBJ2-3, is GAGVSQTPSNKVTEKGKYVELRCDPISGHTALYWYRQSLGQGPEFLIYFQGTGAADDSGLPNDRFFAVRPEGSVSTLKIQRTERGDSAVYLCASSLTGDEDTQYFGPGTRLTVL.

This clonotype was detected a few times. This chain links TRBV12-3 or TRBV12-4 with TRBJ2-1; the match to TRBD1 covers 7 bases. This CDR3 region has 16 residues. With 6 bases clipped from V and 7 bases from J, the junction kept 15 bases outside the gene matches. The chain's CDR3 is CASRFERTGFVNEQFF. Written as DNA, the CDR3 is TGTGCCAGCAGATTCGAACGGACAGGTTTCGTGAATGAGCAGTTCTTC.

V usage is TRBV24-1 and J usage is TRBJ2-1, with a tentative D call TRBD2 (6 bases). Germline V gene lookup returns CDR1 KGHDR and CDR2 SFDVKD. Trimming shortened V by 4 bases and J by 7 bases, and 19 bases separated the two germline ends. CDR3 size: 16 residues. DNA of the CDR3: TGTGCCACCAGTGACCAAGCGGGCGCCCTAGGGAATGAGCAGTTCTTC. This sequence encodes CATSDQAGALGNEQFF.

With respect to this clonotype: An end of the junction differs from the germline gene, which may be a read error. The chain uses TRBV7-9 and TRBJ1-1; 7 nucleotides match TRBD1. Germline V gene lookup returns CDR1 SEHNR and CDR2 FQNEAQ (reference sequence). This CDR3 is built from 15 residues. The CDR3 is CASSHTTGMNTEASF. The CDR3 DNA reads as TGTGCCAGCAGCCACACGACAGGGATGAACACTGAAGCTTCCTTT.

This clonotype was found many times. This chain uses TRBV7-2 with TRBJ2-1, with D possibly being TRBD2 (5 bases). V lost 6 bases and J lost 5, with 14 bases in between. This CDR3 has 14 amino acids. CDR1 and CDR2 from the germline V gene are SGHTA and FQGNSA. CDR3 nucleotides: TGTGCCAGCAGAGGCGGAGGTAGCAACAATGAGCAGTTCTTC. It codes for CASRGGGSNNEQFF.

This clonotype was detected a few times. V and J are TRBV28 and TRBJ2-1; tentatively, D is TRBD2 (7 bases). Germline V gene data show CDR1 as MDHEN and CDR2 as SYDVKM. V shed 7 bases and J shed 0 bases, with 16 bases lying between them. This CDR3 contains 16 residues. DNA for the CDR3: TGTGCCAGCACCCTGGGGGGCGGGAGCTCCTACAATGAGCAGTTCTTC. It specifies CASTLGGGSSYNEQFF.

A note on this clonotype: A much more abundant neighbour one base away suggests this may be a read error. This chain connects TRBV6-2 or TRBV6-3 to TRBJ2-7; D might be TRBD1 or TRBD2, each matching 5 bases. V lost 7 bases and J lost 6, with 19 bases in between. There are 14 residues in the CDR3. The germline V gene encodes CDR1 MNHEY and CDR2 SVGEGT. The CDR3 sequence is CASKRSGTDGEQYF. In DNA, the CDR3 is TGTGCCAGCAAACGATCCGGGACCGACGGCGAGCAGTACTTC.

In this sample, this clonotype turned up many times. V usage is TRBV18 and J usage is TRBJ1-3; unclear D gene. There are 16 residues in the CDR3. Germline CDR1 is KGHSH and CDR2 is LQKENI. Trimming took off 3 bases at V and 0 bases at J, with 12 bases between the two ends. In DNA form, the CDR3 reads TGTGCCAGCTCACCCCCGGGGATCAACTCTGGAAACACCATATATTTT. It encodes CASSPPGINSGNTIYF.

The chain joins TRBV24-1 to TRBJ2-5, with D uncertain. Deletions cut 3 bases from V and 3 bases from J, with 4 bases between. This CDR3 has 12 amino acids. Germline-derived CDR1 and CDR2 are KGHDR and SFDVKD. CDR3 sequence reads: CATSDRKETQYF. CDR3 nucleotides: TGTGCCACCAGTGATCGGAAAGAGACCCAGTACTTC.

This clonotype was seen repeatedly, ten times or more. V and J are TRBV6-2 or TRBV6-3 and TRBJ1-2, with D unresolved. Looked up from germline, CDR1 is MNHEY and CDR2 is SVGEGT. The V end was cut by 5 bases, the J end by 4 bases, with 11 bases between. This CDR3 is 13 amino acids long. DNA for the CDR3: TGTGCCAGCAGTGGGAGAGGGTCCTATGGCTACACCTTC. This gives the protein CASSGRGSYGYTF.